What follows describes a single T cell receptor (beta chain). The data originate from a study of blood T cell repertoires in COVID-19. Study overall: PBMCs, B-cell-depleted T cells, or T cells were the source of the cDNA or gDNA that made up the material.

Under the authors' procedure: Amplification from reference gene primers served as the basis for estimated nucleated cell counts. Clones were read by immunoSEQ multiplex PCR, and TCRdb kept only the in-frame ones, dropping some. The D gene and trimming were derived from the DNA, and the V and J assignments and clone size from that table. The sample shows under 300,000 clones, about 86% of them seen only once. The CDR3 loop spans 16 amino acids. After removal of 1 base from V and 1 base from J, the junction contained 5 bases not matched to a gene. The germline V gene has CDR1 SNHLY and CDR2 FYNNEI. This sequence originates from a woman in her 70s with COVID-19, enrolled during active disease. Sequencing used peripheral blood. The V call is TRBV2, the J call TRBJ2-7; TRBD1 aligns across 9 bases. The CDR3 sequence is CASSEVGTGPSYEQYF. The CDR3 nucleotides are TGTGCCAGCAGTGAAGTCGGGACAGGGCCGTCCTACGAGCAGTACTTC. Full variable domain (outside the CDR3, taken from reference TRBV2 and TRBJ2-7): EPEVTQTPSHQVTQMGQEVILRCVPISNHLYFYWYRQILGQKVEFLVSFYNNEISEKSEIFDDQFSVERPDGSNFTLKIRSTKLEDSAMYFCASSEVGTGPSYEQYFGPGTRLTVT.